The next 12 T cell receptor beta chains were all read from a single sample in a study of T cells in Graves' hyperthyroidism and ophthalmopathy. RNA transcripts gave rise to amplified TCR beta CDR3 regions. With the HTBI primer set, the TCR CDR3 went through a first round of RT-PCR. TCRdb analysed the multiplex PCR reads with MiXCR anew, one entry per CDR3 protein. The table lists about 210,000 distinct CDR3 sequences, about 17% of them singletons. Sequencing input: blood. Receptor source: a middle-aged man with Graves' hyperthyroidism.

This clonotype was seen at least ten times. In nucleotides, the CDR3 is TGCAGTGCTAGTGGGGGGCGAAGGAAGTCTGGGGCCAACGTCCTGACTTTC. Protein sequence: CSASGGRRKSGANVLTF. This chain connects TRBV20-1 to TRBJ2-6, with D possibly being TRBD1 or TRBD2 (6 bases each). The CDR3 loop spans 17 amino acids. The germline CDR1 and CDR2 sequences are DFQATT and SNEGSKA (reference sequence). The V gene lost 3 bases and the J gene lost 1 base, with 16 bases spanning the gap.

This clonotype was found many times. The chain carries TRBV28 and TRBJ2-2; 9 bases agree with TRBD1. This CDR3 contains 17 residues. The V gene end was trimmed by 4 bases and the J gene end by 3 bases; junction bases not matched to a gene: 9. The germline CDR1 and CDR2 sequences are MDHEN and SYDVKM. This CDR3 reads CASSYLGTGRDTGELFF. The DNA for the CDR3 is TGTGCCAGCAGTTACCTCGGGACAGGGAGAGACACCGGGGAGCTGTTTTTT. The whole variable domain, remainder taken from reference TRBV28 and TRBJ2-2, is DVKVTQSSRYLVKRTGEKVFLECVQDMDHENMFWYRQDPGLGLRLIYFSYDVKMKEKGDIPEGYSVSREKKERFSLILESASTNQTSMYLCASSYLGTGRDTGELFFGEGSRLTVL.

V usage is TRBV11-2 and J usage is TRBJ2-7; no definite D call. CDR1 and CDR2 (germline): SGHAT, FQNNGV. CDR3 length: 14 residues. V gave up 7 bases and J gave up 6 bases, with 19 bases separating them. In DNA, the CDR3 is TGTGCCAGCAACCCCGGGTGGGCCTCACGCGAGCAGTACTTC. Translation: CASNPGWASREQYF.

This clonotype was seen a few times. A read error may be the cause here, since a much bigger clone is one base away. The gene calls are TRBV7-2 and TRBJ2-7; 7 bases map to TRBD2. This CDR3 is 16 amino acids long. In germline, CDR1 is SGHTA, CDR2 FQGNSA. CDR3 amino acids: CASSPHAGLSAYGQYF. The CDR3 region has the DNA TGTGCCAGCAGCCCACACGCGGGACTATCAGCGTACGGGCAGTACTTC.

This clonotype was counted a few times. The J gene is TRBJ1-2, the V gene TRBV29-1; D may be TRBD1 (6 bases). Germline V gene sequence: CDR1 SQVTM, CDR2 ANQGSEA. The CDR3 loop spans 15 amino acids. With 7 bases removed from V and 6 bases from J, the gap between germline ends came to 24 bases. This CDR3 is CSALGGQGRSNGYTF. CDR3 nucleotides: TGCAGCGCCCTCGGGGGGCAGGGCCGGTCGAATGGCTACACCTTC.

The table lists this clonotype with many counts. The V call is TRBV20-1, the J call TRBJ1-5; 7 positions agree with TRBD1. V was pared by 3 bases and J by 4 bases, with 6 bases of the junction left unmatched. The CDR3 spans 14 residues. Germline assignment: CDR1 DFQATT and CDR2 SNEGSKA (reference sequence). In DNA form, the CDR3 reads TGCAGTGCTAGCAAGGGGGCGGGGAATCAGCCCCAGCATTTT. Amino acids: CSASKGAGNQPQHF.

The chain carries TRBV6-5 and TRBJ2-5, with 7 nucleotides matching TRBD1. The V and J ends lost 0 bases and 3 bases, in that order; junction bases with no gene match: 1. Germline CDR1 and CDR2: MNHEY and SVGAGI. This CDR3 comprises 14 residues. CDR3 in DNA: TGTGCCAGCAGTTACTCGACAGGGAAAGAGACCCAGTACTTC. It yields the protein CASSYSTGKETQYF.

The sample holds many counts of this clonotype. The chain joins TRBV29-1 to TRBJ2-5; no reliable D call. The germline CDR1 and CDR2 sequences are SQVTM and ANQGSEA. This CDR3 has 13 residues. Trimming took off 4 bases at V and 1 base at J, with 10 bases between the two ends. The CDR3 DNA reads TGCAGCGTTGTTTCACAGACCCAAGAGACCCAGTACTTC. It yields the protein CSVVSQTQETQYF.

Many counts were recorded for this clonotype. The chain is built from TRBV3-1 and TRBJ2-3, with 9 bases fitting TRBD2. The J segment lost 2 bases and the V segment lost 0 bases, leaving 6 bases of the junction unmatched. The germline gives CDR1 LGHDT, CDR2 YNNKEL (reference sequence). The CDR3 contains 17 residues. CDR3 nucleotides: TGTGCCAGCAGCCAAGAAAGGCTAGCGGGGACCACAGATACGCAGTATTTT. Its translation is CASSQERLAGTTDTQYF.

This clonotype was seen ten or more times. This chain links TRBV12-3 or TRBV12-4 with TRBJ2-7; unclear D gene. V lost 6 bases to trimming and J lost 2 bases, with 8 bases between them. The length of the CDR3 is 12 residues. CDR3 in DNA: TGTGCCAGCAGCACAGATACCTACGAGCAGTACTTC. Translation gives CASSTDTYEQYF.

The chain joins TRBV7-2 to TRBJ1-2; the match to TRBD1 covers 7 bases. Germline V gives CDR1 SGHTA, CDR2 FQGNSA. This CDR3 spans 14 amino acids. The V and J ends lost 5 bases and 4 bases, in that order; junction bases with no gene match: 7. The DNA of the CDR3 is TGTGCCAGCAGCCGCCGGACAGGTCGCTATGGCTACACCTTC. This codes for CASSRRTGRYGYTF.

This clonotype came up many times. The chain joins TRBV7-9 to TRBJ2-5, with a possible D match to TRBD1 (5 bases). This CDR3 has 14 amino acids. V was pared by 5 bases and J by 5 bases, with 15 bases between. The germline gives CDR1 SEHNR, CDR2 FQNEAQ (reference sequence). The CDR3 is CASSPAGMGETQYF. CDR3 DNA: TGTGCCAGCAGCCCAGCAGGGATGGGGGAGACCCAGTACTTC.